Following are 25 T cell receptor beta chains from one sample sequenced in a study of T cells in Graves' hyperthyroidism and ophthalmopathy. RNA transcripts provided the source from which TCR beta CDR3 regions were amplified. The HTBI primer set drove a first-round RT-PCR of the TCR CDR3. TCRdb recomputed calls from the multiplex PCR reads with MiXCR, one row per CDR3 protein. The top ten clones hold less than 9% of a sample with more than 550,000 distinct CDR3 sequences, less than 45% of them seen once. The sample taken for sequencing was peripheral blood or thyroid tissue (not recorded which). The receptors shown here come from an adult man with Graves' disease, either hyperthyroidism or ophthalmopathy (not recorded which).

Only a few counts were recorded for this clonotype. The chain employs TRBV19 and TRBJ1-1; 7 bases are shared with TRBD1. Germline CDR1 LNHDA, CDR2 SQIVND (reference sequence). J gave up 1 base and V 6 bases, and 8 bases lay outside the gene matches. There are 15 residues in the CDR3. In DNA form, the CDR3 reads TGTGCCAGTAGAAGGACAGGACTGAGGAACACTGAAGCTTTCTTT. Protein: CASRRTGLRNTEAFF.

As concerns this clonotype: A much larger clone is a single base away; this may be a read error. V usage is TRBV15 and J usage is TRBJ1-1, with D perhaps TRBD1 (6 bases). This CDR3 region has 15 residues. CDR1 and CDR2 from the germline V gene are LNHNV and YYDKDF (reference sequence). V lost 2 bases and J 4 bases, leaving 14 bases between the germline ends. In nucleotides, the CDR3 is TGTGCCACCAGCAGAAGGGAGGGGGGGACCACTGAAGCTTTCTTT. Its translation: CATSRREGGTTEAFF.

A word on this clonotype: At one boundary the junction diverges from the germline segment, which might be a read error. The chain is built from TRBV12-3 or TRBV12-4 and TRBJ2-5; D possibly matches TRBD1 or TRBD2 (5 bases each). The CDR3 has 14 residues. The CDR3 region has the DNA TGTGCCAGCAGCCAAGTCGGGGCCCAAGGGACCCAGTACTTC. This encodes CASSQVGAQGTQYF.

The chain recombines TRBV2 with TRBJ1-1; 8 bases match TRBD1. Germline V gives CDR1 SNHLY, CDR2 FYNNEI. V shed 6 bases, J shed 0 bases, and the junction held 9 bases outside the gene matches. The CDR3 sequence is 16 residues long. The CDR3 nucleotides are TGTGCCAGCAGGAGGGGGACAGGCACCATGAACACTGAAGCTTTCTTT. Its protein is CASRRGTGTMNTEAFF.

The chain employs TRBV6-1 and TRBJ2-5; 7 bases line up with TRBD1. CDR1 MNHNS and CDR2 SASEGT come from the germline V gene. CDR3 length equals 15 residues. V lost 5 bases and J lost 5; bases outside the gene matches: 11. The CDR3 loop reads CASSSTDRVRETQYF. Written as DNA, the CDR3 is TGTGCCAGCAGTTCGACTGACAGGGTGCGGGAGACCCAGTACTTC.

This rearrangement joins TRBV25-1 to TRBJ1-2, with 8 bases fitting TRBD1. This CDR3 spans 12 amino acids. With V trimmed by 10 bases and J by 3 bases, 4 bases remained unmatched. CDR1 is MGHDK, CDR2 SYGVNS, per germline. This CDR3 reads CAIQGADYGYTF. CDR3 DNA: TGTGCCATCCAGGGGGCGGACTATGGCTACACCTTC.

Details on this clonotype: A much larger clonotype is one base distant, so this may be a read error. In nucleotides, the CDR3 is TGTGCCATCAGTGAAGGGACAGCGAACACTGAAGCTTCCTTT. Its protein product is CAISEGTANTEASF. The V gene is TRBV10-3, the J gene TRBJ1-1; the match to TRBD1 covers 7 bases. The CDR3 is 14 amino acids. Germline CDR1 reads ENHRY; CDR2 reads SYGVKD.

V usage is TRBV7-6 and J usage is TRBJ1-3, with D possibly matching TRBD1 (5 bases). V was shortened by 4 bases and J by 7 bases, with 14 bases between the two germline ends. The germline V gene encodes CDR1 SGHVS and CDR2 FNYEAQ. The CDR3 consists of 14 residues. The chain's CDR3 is CASSWGDVGNTIYF. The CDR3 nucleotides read TGTGCCAGCAGCTGGGGGGACGTGGGGAACACCATATATTTT.

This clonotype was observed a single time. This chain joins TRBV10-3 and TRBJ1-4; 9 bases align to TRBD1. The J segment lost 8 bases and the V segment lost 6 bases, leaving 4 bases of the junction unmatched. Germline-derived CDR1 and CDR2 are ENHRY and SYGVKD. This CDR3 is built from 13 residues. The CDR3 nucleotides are TGTGCCATCAGCCTGACAGGGGGAGAAAAACTGTTTTTT. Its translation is CAISLTGGEKLFF.

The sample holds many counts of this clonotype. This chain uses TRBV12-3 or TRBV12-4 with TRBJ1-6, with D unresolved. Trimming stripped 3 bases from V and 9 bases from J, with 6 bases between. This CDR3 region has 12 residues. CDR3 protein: CASSFMGSPLHF. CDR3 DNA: TGTGCCAGCAGTTTTATGGGTTCACCCCTCCACTTT.

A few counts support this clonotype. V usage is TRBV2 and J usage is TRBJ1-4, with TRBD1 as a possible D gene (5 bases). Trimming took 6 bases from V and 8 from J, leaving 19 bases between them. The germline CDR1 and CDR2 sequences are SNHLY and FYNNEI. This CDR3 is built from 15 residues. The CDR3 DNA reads TGTGCCAGCAGCCGTGGGACGGCGGAGAGGGAAAAACTGTTTTTT. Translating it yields CASSRGTAEREKLFF.

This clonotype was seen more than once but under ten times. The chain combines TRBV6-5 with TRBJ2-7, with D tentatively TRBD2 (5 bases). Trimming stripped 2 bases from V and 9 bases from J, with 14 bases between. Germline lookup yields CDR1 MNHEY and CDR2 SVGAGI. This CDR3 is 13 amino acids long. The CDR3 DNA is TGTGCCAGCAGTTACACCGAGAGCGGTGGGCAGTACTTC. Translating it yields CASSYTESGGQYF.

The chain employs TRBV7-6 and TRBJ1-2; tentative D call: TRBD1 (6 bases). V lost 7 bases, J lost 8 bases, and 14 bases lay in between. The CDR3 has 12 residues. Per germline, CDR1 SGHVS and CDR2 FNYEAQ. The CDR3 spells CASTTGNSGYTF. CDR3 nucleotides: TGTGCCAGCACTACAGGGAACAGCGGCTACACCTTC.

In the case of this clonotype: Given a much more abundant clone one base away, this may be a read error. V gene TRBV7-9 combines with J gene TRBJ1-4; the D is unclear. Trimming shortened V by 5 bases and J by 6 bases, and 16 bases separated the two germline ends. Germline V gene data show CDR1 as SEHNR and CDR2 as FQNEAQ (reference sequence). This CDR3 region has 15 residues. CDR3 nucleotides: TGTGCCAGCAGCCGACTTCGGCCACTGGATGAAAAACTGTTTTTT. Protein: CASSRLRPLDEKLFF. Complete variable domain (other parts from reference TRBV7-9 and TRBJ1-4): DTGVSQNPRHKITKRGQNVTFRCDPISEHNRLYWYRQTLGQGPEFLTYFQNEAQLEKSRLLSDRFSAERPKGSFSTLEIQRTEQGDSAMYLCASSRLRPLDEKLFFGSGTQLSVL.

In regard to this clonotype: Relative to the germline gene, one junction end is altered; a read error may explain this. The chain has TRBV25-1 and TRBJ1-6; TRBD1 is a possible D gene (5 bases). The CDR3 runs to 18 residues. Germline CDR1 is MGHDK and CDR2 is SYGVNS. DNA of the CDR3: TGTGCCAGCAGTGCTACCTCCGGGGGTAGCTCCTATAATTCACCCCCCCACTTT. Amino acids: CASSATSGGSSYNSPPHF.

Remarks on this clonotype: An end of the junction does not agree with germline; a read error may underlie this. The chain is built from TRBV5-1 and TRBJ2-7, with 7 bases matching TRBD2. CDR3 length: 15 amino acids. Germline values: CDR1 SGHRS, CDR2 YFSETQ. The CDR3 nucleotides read TGTGCCAGCAGCTTGGGCGGTTGGACTAGTTACGAGCAGTACTTC. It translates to CASSLGGWTSYEQYF. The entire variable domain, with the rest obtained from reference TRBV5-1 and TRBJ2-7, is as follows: KAGVTQTPRYLIKTRGQQVTLSCSPISGHRSVSWYQQTPGQGLQFLFEYFSETQRNKGNFPGRFSGRQFSNSRSEMNVSTLELGDSALYLCASSLGGWTSYEQYFGPGTRLTVT.

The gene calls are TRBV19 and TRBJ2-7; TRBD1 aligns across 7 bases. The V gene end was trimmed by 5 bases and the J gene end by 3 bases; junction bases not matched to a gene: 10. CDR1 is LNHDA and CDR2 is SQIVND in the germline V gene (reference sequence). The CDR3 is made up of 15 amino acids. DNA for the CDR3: TGTGCCAGTAGTTCGCACCGGGACAGAAACTACGAGCAGTACTTC. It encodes CASSSHRDRNYEQYF.

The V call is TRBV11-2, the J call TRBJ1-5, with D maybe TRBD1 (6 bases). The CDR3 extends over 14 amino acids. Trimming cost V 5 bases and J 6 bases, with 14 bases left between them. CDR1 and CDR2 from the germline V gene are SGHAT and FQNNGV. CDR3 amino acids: CASSVAGGSQPQHF. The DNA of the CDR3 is TGTGCCAGCAGCGTTGCCGGGGGCAGTCAGCCCCAGCATTTT.

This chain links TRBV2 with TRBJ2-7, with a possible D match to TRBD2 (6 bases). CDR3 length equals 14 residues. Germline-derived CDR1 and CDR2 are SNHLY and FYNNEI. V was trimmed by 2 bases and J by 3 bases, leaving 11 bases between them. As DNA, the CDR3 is TGTGCCAGCAGTGAAATGTGGGGAGGCTACGAGCAGTACTTC. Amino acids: CASSEMWGGYEQYF.

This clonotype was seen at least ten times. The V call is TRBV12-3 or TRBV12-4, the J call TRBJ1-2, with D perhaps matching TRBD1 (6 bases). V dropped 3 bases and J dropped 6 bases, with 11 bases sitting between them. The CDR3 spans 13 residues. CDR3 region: CASSLWQGNGYTF. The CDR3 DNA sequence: TGTGCCAGCAGTTTGTGGCAGGGGAATGGCTACACCTTC.

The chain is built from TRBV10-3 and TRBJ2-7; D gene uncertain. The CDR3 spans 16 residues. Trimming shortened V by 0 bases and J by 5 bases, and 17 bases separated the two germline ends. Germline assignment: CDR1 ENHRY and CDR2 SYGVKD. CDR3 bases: TGTGCCATCAGTGAGTCCACCTGGCTGTGGGTCCACGAGCAGTACTTC. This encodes CAISESTWLWVHEQYF.

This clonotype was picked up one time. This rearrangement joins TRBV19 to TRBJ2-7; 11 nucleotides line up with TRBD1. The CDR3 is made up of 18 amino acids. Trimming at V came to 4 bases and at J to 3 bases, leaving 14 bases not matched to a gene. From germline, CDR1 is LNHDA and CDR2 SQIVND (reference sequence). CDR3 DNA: TGTGCCAGTAGTACCCCTTCCGGGACAGGGGGTTGGGGCTACGAGCAGTACTTC. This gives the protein CASSTPSGTGGWGYEQYF.

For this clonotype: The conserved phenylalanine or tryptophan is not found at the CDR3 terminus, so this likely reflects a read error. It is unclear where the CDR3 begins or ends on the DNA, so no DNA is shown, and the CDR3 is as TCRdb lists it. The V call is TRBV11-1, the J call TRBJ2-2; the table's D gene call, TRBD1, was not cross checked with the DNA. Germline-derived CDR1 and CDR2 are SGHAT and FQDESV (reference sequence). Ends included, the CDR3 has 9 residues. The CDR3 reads CASSQTGLL.

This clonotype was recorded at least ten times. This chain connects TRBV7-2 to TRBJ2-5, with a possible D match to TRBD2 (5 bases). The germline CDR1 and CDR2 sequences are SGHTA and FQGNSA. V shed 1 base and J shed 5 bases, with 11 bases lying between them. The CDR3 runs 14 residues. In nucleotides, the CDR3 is TGTGCCAGCAGCTTAGGCCTAGCCGGTGAGACCCAGTACTTC. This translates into CASSLGLAGETQYF.

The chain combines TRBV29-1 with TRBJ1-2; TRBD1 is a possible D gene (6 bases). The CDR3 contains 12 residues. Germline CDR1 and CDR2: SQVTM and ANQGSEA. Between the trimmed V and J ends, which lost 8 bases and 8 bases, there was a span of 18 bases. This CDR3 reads CSSRTGFLGYTF. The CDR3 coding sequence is TGCAGCTCGAGAACAGGGTTCCTCGGCTACACCTTC. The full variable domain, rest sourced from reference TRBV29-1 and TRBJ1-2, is SAVISQKPSRDICQRGTSLTIQCQVDSQVTMMFWYRQQPGQSLTLIATANQGSEATYESGFVIDKFPISRPNLTFSTLTVSNMSPEDSSIYLCSSRTGFLGYTFGSGTRLTVV.